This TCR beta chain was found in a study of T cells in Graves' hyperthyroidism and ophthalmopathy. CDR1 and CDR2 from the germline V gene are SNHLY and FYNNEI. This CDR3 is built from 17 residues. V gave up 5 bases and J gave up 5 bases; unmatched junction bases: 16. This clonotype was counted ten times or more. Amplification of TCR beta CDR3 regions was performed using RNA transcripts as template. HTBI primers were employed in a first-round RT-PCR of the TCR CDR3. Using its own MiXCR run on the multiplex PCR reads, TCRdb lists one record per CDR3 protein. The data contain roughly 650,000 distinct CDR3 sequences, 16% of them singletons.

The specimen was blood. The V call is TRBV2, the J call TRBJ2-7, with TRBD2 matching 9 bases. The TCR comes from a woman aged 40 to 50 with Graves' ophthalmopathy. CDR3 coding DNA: TGTGCCAGCAGTAACAGGGTTGCGCTAGCGGGAAACAACGAGCAGTACTTC. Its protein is CASSNRVALAGNNEQYF.